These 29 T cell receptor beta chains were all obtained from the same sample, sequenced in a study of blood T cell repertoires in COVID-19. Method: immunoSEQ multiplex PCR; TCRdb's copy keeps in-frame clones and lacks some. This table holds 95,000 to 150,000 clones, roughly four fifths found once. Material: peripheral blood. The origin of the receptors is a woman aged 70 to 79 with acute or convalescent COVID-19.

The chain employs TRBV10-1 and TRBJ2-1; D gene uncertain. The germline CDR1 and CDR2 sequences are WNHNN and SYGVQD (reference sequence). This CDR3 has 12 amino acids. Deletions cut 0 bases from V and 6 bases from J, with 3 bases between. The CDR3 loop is CASSESGNEQFF. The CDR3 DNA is TGCGCCAGCAGTGAGTCCGGCAATGAGCAGTTCTTC.

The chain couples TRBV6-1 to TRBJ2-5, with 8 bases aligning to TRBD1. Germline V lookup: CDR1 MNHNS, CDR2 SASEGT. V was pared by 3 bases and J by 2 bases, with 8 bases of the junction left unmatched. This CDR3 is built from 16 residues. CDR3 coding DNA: TGTGCCAGCAGTGACCCCCGGGACAGGACGCAAGAGACCCAGTACTTC. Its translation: CASSDPRDRTQETQYF.

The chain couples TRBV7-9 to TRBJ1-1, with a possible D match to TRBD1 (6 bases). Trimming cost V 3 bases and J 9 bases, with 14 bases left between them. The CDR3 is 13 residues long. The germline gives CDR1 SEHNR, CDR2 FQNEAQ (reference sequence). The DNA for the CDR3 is TGTGCCAGCAGCTTGGGGCCCTGGGACAAAGCTTTCTTT. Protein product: CASSLGPWDKAFF.

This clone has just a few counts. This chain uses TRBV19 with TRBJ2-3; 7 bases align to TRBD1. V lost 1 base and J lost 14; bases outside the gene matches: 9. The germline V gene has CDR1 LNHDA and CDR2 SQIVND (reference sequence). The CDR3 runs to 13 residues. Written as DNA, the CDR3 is TGTGCCAGTAGTATAGGGCCACAGGGGATACGGTATTTT. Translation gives CASSIGPQGIRYF.

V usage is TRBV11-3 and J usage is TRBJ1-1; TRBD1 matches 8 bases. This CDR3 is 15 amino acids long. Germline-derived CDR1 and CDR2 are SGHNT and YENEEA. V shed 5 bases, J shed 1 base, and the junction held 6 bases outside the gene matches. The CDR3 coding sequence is TGTGCCAGCAGCCCCGGACAGGGCTGGAACACTGAAGCTTTCTTT. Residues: CASSPGQGWNTEAFF.

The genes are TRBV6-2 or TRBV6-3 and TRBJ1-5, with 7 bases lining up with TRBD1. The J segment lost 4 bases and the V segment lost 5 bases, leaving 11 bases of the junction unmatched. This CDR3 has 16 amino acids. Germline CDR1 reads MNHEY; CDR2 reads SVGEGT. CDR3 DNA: TGTGCCAGCAGTAACACAGACAGGGTACGGAATCAGCCCCAGCATTTT. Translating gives CASSNTDRVRNQPQHF.

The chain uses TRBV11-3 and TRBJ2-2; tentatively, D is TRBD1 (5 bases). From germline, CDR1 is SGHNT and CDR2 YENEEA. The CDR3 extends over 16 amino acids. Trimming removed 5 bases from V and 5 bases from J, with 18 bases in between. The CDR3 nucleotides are TGTGCCAGCAGCATTGATGGGGCAGCCAGGACCGGGGAGCTGTTTTTT. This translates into CASSIDGAARTGELFF. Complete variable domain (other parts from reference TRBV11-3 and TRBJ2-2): EAGVVQSPRYKIIEKKQPVAFWCNPISGHNTLYWYLQNLGQGPELLIRYENEEAVDDSQLPKDRFSAERLKGVDSTLKIQPAELGDSAVYLCASSIDGAARTGELFFGEGSRLTVL.

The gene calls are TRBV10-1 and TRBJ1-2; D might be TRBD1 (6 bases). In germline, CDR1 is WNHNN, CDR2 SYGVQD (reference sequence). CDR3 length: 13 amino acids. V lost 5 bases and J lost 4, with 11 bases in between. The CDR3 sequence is CASSSDRFYGYTF. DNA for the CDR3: TGCGCCAGCAGTTCCGACAGGTTCTATGGCTACACCTTC.

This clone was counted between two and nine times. The CDR3 bases are TGCGCCAGCAGCCTCGACAGGGCGAGCACTGAAGCTTTCTTT. It yields the protein CASSLDRASTEAFF. The genes are TRBV4-3 and TRBJ1-1; 7 bases align to TRBD1. J gave up 4 bases and V 4 bases, and 6 bases lay outside the gene matches. CDR1 and CDR2 (germline): LGHNA, YSLEER. The CDR3 has 14 residues.

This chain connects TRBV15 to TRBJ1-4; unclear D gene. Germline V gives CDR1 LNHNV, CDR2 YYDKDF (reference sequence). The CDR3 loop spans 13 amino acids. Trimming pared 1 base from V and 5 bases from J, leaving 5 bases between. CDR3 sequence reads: CATSRAQNEKLFF. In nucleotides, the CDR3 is TGTGCCACCAGCAGAGCTCAGAATGAAAAACTGTTTTTT.

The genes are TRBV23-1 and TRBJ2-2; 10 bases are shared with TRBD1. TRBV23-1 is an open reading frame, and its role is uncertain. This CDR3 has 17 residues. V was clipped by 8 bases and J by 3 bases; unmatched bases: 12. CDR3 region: CASLTSGTGAYTGELFF. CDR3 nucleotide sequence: TGCGCCAGCCTAACTTCTGGGACAGGGGCTTACACCGGGGAGCTGTTTTTT.

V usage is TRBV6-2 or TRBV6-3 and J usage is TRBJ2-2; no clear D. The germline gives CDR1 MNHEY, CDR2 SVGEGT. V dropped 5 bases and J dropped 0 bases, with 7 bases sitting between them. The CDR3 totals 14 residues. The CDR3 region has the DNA TGTGCCAGCAGTCGCGTCTCGAACACCGGGGAGCTGTTTTTT. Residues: CASSRVSNTGELFF.

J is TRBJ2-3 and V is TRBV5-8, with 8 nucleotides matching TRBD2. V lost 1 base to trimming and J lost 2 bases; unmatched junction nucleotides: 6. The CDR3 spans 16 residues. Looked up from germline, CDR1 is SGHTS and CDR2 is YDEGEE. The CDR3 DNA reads TGTGCCAGCAGCTTGCGGGGGGGTGCAATCACAGATACGCAGTATTTT. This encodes CASSLRGGAITDTQYF.

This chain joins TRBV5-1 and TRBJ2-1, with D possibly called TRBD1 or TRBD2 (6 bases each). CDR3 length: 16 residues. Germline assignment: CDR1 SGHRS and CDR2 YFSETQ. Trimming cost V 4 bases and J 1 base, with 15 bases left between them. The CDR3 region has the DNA TGCGCCAGCAGCGTGGAGGGGGTTGGGTCCTACAATGAGCAGTTCTTC. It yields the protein CASSVEGVGSYNEQFF. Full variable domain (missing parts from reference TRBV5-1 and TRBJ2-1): KAGVTQTPRYLIKTRGQQVTLSCSPISGHRSVSWYQQTPGQGLQFLFEYFSETQRNKGNFPGRFSGRQFSNSRSEMNVSTLELGDSALYLCASSVEGVGSYNEQFFGPGTRLTVL.

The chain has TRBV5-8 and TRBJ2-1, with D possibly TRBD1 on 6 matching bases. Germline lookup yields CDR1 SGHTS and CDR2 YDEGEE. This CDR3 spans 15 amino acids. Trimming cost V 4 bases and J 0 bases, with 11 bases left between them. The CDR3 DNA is TGTGCCAGCAGCCCAGACAGGAGCTCCTACAATGAGCAGTTCTTC. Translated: CASSPDRSSYNEQFF.

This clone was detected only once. Here the CDR3 reads CASSQDRTVSETQYF. The DNA for the CDR3 is TGTGCCAGCAGCCAAGATCGAACAGTGTCGGAGACCCAGTACTTC. The V and J genes are TRBV4-2 and TRBJ2-5; D is undetermined. Between the trimmed V and J ends, which lost 0 bases and 5 bases, there was a span of 13 bases. The CDR3 is made up of 15 amino acids. Germline-derived CDR1 and CDR2 are LGHNA and YNFKEQ.

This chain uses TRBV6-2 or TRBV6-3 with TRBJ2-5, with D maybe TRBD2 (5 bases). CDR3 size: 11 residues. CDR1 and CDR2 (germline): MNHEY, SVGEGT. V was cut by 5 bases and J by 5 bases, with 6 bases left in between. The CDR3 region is CASSPGETQYF. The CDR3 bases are TGTGCCAGCAGTCCGGGGGAGACCCAGTACTTC.

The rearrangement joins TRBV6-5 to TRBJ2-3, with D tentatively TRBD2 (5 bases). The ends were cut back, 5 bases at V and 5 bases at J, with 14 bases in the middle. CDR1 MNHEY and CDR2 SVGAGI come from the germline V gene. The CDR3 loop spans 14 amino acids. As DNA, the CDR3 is TGTGCCAGCAGTCTACGGACTGAAGGAGATACGCAGTATTTT. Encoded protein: CASSLRTEGDTQYF.

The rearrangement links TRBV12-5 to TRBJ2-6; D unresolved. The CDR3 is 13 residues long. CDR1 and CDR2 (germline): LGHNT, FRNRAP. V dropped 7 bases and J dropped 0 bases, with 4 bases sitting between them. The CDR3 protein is CASASSGANVLTF. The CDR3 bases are TGTGCTAGTGCTTCCTCTGGGGCCAACGTCCTGACTTTC.

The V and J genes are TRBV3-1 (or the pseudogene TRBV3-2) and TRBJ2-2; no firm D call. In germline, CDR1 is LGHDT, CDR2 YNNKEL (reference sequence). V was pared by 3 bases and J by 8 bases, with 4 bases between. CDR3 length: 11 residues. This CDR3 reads CASSHSGELFF. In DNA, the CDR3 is TGTGCCAGCAGCCATAGTGGGGAGCTGTTTTTT.

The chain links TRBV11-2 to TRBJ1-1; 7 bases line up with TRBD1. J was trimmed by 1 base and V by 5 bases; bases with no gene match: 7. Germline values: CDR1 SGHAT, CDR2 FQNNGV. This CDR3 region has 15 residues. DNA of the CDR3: TGTGCCAGCAGCCCTTCCGGGACAGCGAACACTGAAGCTTTCTTT. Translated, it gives CASSPSGTANTEAFF.

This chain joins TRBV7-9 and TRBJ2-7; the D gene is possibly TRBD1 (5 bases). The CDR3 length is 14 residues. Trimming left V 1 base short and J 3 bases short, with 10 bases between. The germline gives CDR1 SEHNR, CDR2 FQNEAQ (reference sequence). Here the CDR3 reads CASSLGGKDYEQYF. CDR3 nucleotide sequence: TGTGCCAGCAGCTTAGGGGGCAAAGACTACGAGCAGTACTTC.

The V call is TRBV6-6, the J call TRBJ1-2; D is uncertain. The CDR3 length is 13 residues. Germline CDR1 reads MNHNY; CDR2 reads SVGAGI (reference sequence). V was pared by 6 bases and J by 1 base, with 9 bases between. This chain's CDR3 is CASSEHNNYGYTF. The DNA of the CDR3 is TGTGCCAGCAGCGAACACAATAACTATGGCTACACCTTC.

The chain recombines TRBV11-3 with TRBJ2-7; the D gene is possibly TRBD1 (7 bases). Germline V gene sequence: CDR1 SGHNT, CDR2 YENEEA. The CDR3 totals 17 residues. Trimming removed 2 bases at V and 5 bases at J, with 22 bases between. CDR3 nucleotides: TGTGCCAGCAGCTTACGGCGAGGGTCAGGGGGGATTAACGAGCAGTACTTC. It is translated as CASSLRRGSGGINEQYF.

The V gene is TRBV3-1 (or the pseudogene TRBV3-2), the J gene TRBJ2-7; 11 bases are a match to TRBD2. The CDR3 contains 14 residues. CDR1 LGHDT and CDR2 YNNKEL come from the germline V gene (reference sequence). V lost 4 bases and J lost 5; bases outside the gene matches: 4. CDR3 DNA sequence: TGTGCCAGCAGCCTAGCGGGGGGGCCCCACGAGCAGTACGTC. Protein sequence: CASSLAGGPHEQYV.

As DNA, the CDR3 is TGCGCCAGCAGGGGACAGGGAGTCGGAGGCTACACCTTC. This translates into CASRGQGVGGYTF. The chain is built from TRBV10-2 and TRBJ1-2; 9 nucleotides line up with TRBD1. The trim removed 6 bases at V and 8 bases at J, leaving 7 bases unmatched. The CDR3 is 13 amino acids. CDR1 is WSHSY and CDR2 is SAAADI in the germline V gene.

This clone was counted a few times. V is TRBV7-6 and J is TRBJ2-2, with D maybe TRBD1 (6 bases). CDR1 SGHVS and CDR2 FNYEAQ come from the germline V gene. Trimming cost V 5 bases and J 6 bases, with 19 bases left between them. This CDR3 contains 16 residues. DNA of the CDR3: TGTGCCAGCAGCGTTACTTGGCCGCCAGGGGCCGGGGAGCTGTTTTTT. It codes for CASSVTWPPGAGELFF.

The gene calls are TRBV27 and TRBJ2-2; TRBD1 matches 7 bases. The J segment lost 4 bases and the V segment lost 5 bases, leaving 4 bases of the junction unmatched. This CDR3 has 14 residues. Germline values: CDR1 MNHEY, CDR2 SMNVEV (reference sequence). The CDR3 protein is CASSPGTATGELFF. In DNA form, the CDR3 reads TGTGCCAGCAGTCCGGGGACAGCCACCGGGGAGCTGTTTTTT.

CDR3 region: CAWSWDRQNTEAFF. The CDR3 DNA follows: TGTGCCTGGAGTTGGGACAGGCAAAACACTGAAGCTTTCTTT. The chain joins TRBV30 to TRBJ1-1; 8 nucleotides match TRBD1. J was trimmed by 2 bases and V by 2 bases; bases with no gene match: 4. CDR1 and CDR2 (germline): GTSNPN, SVGIG (reference sequence). This CDR3 region has 14 residues. The whole variable domain, remainder taken from reference TRBV30 and TRBJ1-1, is SQTIHQWPATLVQPVGSPLSLECTVEGTSNPNLYWYRQAAGRGLQLLFYSVGIGQISSEVPQNLSASRPQDRQFILSSKKLLLSDSGFYLCAWSWDRQNTEAFFGQGTRLTVV.